Below are 3 T cell receptor beta chains sequenced from a single sample in a study of spatial heterogeneity in lung cancer. The time point denotes: sample taken at primary tumor resection. TCRdb used MiXCR to reprocess the 5' RACE reads, holding one entry per CDR3 protein. The sample carries 39,000 or so distinct CDR3 sequences, 6.5% to 8.5% recorded once. Sequencing used PBMCs, obtained at surgery. Receptor source: a male donor with early-stage non-small cell lung cancer.

This clonotype has only a few counts. The chain has TRBV10-3 and TRBJ2-2, with 9 positions matching TRBD2. Germline V lookup: CDR1 ENHRY, CDR2 SYGVKD. The ends lost 6 bases at V and 6 bases at J; junction bases unmatched: 5. There are 14 residues in the CDR3. The chain's CDR3 is CAIRGLAGSGELFF. The CDR3 region has the DNA TGTGCCATCAGGGGACTAGCCGGGTCCGGGGAGCTGTTTTTT.

At least ten counts were recorded for this clonotype. The chain employs TRBV6-2 or TRBV6-3 and TRBJ2-7, with 9 nucleotides matching TRBD2. The CDR3 is 15 amino acids. J gave up 6 bases and V 1 base, and 7 bases lay outside the gene matches. The germline CDR1 and CDR2 sequences are MNHEY and SVGEGT. Written as DNA, the CDR3 is TGTGCCAGCAGTTACTTGCTAGCGGGATTGTCCGAGCAGTACGTC. Protein: CASSYLLAGLSEQYV.

This clonotype was recorded a few times. An end of the junction does not agree with germline; a read error may underlie this. The rearrangement links TRBV7-7 to TRBJ2-7, with 8 bases aligning to TRBD1. Germline CDR1 SSHAT, CDR2 FNYEAQ (reference sequence). This CDR3 spans 15 amino acids. The CDR3 region is CASSPWTGMSYEQYF. CDR3 bases: TGTGCTAGCAGCCCATGGACAGGGATGTCCTACGAGCAGTACTTC. The variable domain in full, with the rest retrieved from reference TRBV7-7 and TRBJ2-7, is GAGVSQSPRYKVTKRGQDVTLRCDPISSHATLYWYQQALGQGPEFLTYFNYEAQPDKSGLPSDRFSAERPEGSISTLTIQRTEQRDSAMYRCASSPWTGMSYEQYFGPGTRLTVT.